The 28 T cell receptor beta chains given below trace back to one sample, sequenced in a study of blood T cell repertoires in COVID-19. The assay was immunoSEQ multiplex PCR, and TCRdb's table has in-frame clones only and misses some. The sample holds about 200,000 clones; roughly four fifths are singletons and the top ten take about 10%. Sequencing was performed on PBMCs or T cells enriched from blood (not recorded which). The source of these receptors is a middle-aged man who had recovered from COVID-19.

J is TRBJ1-3 and V is TRBV11-2; D unresolved. Trimming took 2 bases from V and 0 from J, leaving 11 bases between them. This CDR3 is built from 16 residues. CDR1 and CDR2 from the germline V gene are SGHAT and FQNNGV. The CDR3 here is CASSLHDESSGNTIYF. CDR3 coding DNA: TGTGCCAGCAGCTTACACGATGAGAGCTCTGGAAACACCATATATTTT.

The chain couples TRBV19 to TRBJ1-3; TRBD1 aligns across 7 bases. Per the germline V gene, CDR1 is LNHDA and CDR2 is SQIVND (reference sequence). There are 15 residues in the CDR3. Trimming took 7 bases from V and 0 from J; bases not matched to a gene: 6. CDR3 amino acids: CASTRTGFSGNTIYF. The CDR3 DNA reads TGTGCCAGTACCCGGACAGGCTTCTCTGGAAACACCATATATTTT.

This sequence joins TRBV30 and TRBJ1-5; no definite D call. This CDR3 spans 13 amino acids. Germline assignment: CDR1 GTSNPN and CDR2 SVGIG (reference sequence). Trimming took 2 bases from V and 4 from J, leaving 9 bases between them. CDR3 in DNA: TGTGCCTGGAGTTCGGCGGATAATCAGCCCCAGCATTTT. This translates into CAWSSADNQPQHF.

The chain uses TRBV19 and TRBJ1-5; 10 bases are shared with TRBD1. Per the germline V gene, CDR1 is LNHDA and CDR2 is SQIVND (reference sequence). Trimming at V came to 10 bases and at J to 3 bases, leaving 9 bases not matched to a gene. The CDR3 is made up of 15 amino acids. The CDR3 reads CATGQGSVDNQPQHF. DNA for the CDR3: TGTGCCACGGGACAGGGGTCCGTCGACAATCAGCCCCAGCATTTT.

V and J are TRBV5-8 and TRBJ2-1, with 8 bases identical to TRBD2. This CDR3 comprises 15 residues. V lost 2 bases and J lost 1; bases outside the gene matches: 2. Germline CDR1 reads SGHTS; CDR2 reads YDEGEE. The DNA for the CDR3 is TGTGCCAGCAGCTTAGCGGGAGCGTCCTACAATGAGCAGTTCTTC. Translated: CASSLAGASYNEQFF.

The J gene is TRBJ1-2, the V gene TRBV7-2, with D possibly being TRBD1 (5 bases). The V end lost 1 base, the J end lost 7 bases, and 13 bases lay between the germline ends. Per germline, CDR1 SGHTA and CDR2 FQGNSA. The CDR3 is made up of 14 amino acids. The CDR3 nucleotides are TGTGCCAGCAGCTTAGTGGTCAGGGCCTCTGGCTACACCTTC. This gives the protein CASSLVVRASGYTF.

The rearrangement uses TRBV9 and TRBJ2-6, with D perhaps matching TRBD2 (6 bases). Germline V gene lookup returns CDR1 SGDLS and CDR2 YYNGEE. CDR3 length: 17 residues. The V gene lost 0 bases and the J gene lost 0 bases, with 10 bases spanning the gap. The CDR3 nucleotides read TGTGCCAGCAGCGTAGATGGTAGCGGCTCTGGGGCCAACGTCCTGACTTTC. Translated, it gives CASSVDGSGSGANVLTF.

The chain has TRBV29-1 and TRBJ2-1; D remains ambiguous. The germline V gene has CDR1 SQVTM and CDR2 ANQGSEA. CDR3 length equals 13 residues. Trimming removed 5 bases from V and 7 bases from J, with 15 bases in between. The CDR3 is CSVRSNLLNEQFF. The CDR3 region has the DNA TGCAGCGTTCGAAGCAACCTGCTGAATGAGCAGTTCTTC.

V is TRBV9 and J is TRBJ1-1, with D perhaps TRBD1 (5 bases). Trimming removed 0 bases from V and 4 bases from J, with 10 bases in between. The CDR3 has 14 residues. Per the germline V gene, CDR1 is SGDLS and CDR2 is YYNGEE. CDR3 in amino acids: CASSVETGPTEAFF. The CDR3 nucleotides are TGTGCCAGCAGCGTAGAAACAGGACCCACTGAAGCTTTCTTT.

In its sample, this clone was seen a few times. This chain joins TRBV15 and TRBJ2-7; possible D gene TRBD2, 6 bases. CDR3 size: 13 residues. V gave up 0 bases and J gave up 3 bases, with 6 bases separating them. The V gene's germline CDR1 is LNHNV and CDR2 YYDKDF (reference sequence). The chain's CDR3 is CATSREGGYEQYF. The CDR3 coding sequence is TGTGCCACCAGCAGAGAGGGGGGCTACGAGCAGTACTTC.

The J gene is TRBJ1-2, the V gene TRBV18, with TRBD1 identical over 7 bases. The CDR3 loop spans 16 amino acids. Germline assignment: CDR1 KGHSH and CDR2 LQKENI. J lost 2 bases, V lost 2 bases, and 8 bases had no gene match. The DNA for the CDR3 is TGTGCCAGCTCACCAAATATTACAGGGGAAAACTATGGCTACACCTTC. Its protein product is CASSPNITGENYGYTF.

This CDR3 is CSVAAGESYGYTF. CDR3 nucleotide sequence: TGCAGCGTTGCAGCAGGGGAATCCTATGGCTACACCTTC. This chain connects TRBV29-1 to TRBJ1-2; D perhaps matches TRBD1 (6 bases). V gave up 4 bases and J gave up 4 bases, with 13 bases separating them. CDR1 is SQVTM, CDR2 ANQGSEA, per germline. The CDR3 has 13 residues.

This clone was counted only a few times. The V call is TRBV1, the J call TRBJ1-2; the table gives TRBD1 as D, unverified against the DNA. TRBV1 is designated a pseudogene. CDR3 length equals 14 residues. This chain's CDR3 is CTSSEDRGSAGYTF. The CDR3 nucleotides are TGCACCAGCAGCGAGGACAGGGGATCTGCTGGCTACACCTTC.

This clone has only a few counts. The rearrangement joins TRBV29-1 to TRBJ2-3; 7 bases are a match to TRBD2. V lost 6 bases and J lost 0; bases outside the gene matches: 9. The CDR3 sequence is 15 residues long. The V gene's germline CDR1 is SQVTM and CDR2 ANQGSEA. CDR3 bases: TGCAGCGTGGACCGGGGGGAGGAGAGCACAGATACGCAGTATTTT. Its translation is CSVDRGEESTDTQYF.

The chain couples TRBV5-1 to TRBJ2-1, with 10 bases identical to TRBD2. CDR1 and CDR2 from the germline V gene are SGHRS and YFSETQ. The junction had 16 bases not matched to a gene; V was cut back by 4 bases and J by 6 bases. CDR3 length: 18 residues. CDR3 residues: CASSPRPFGSGRANEQFF. In DNA form, the CDR3 reads TGCGCCAGCAGCCCGAGGCCTTTCGGGAGCGGGAGGGCCAATGAGCAGTTCTTC.

This rearrangement joins TRBV7-2 to TRBJ2-1; tentatively, D is TRBD2 (5 bases). The V end lost 8 bases, the J end lost 7 bases, and 15 bases lay between the germline ends. Germline V gene sequence: CDR1 SGHTA, CDR2 FQGNSA. The CDR3 is 13 amino acids. CDR3 amino acids: CASAGKNTNEQFF. As DNA, the CDR3 is TGTGCCAGCGCCGGGAAAAATACAAATGAGCAGTTCTTC.

V and J are TRBV28 and TRBJ1-2; D gene ambiguous. The CDR3 is 15 residues long. V was cut by 3 bases and J by 4 bases, with 15 bases left in between. The germline V gene has CDR1 MDHEN and CDR2 SYDVKM. CDR3 region: CASSLGQATFYGYTF. The CDR3 DNA reads as TGTGCCAGCAGTTTGGGCCAGGCGACATTCTATGGCTACACCTTC.

This rearrangement joins TRBV28 to TRBJ1-2, with TRBD1 matching over 9 bases. Germline CDR1 and CDR2: MDHEN and SYDVKM. The junction had 11 bases not matched to a gene; V was cut back by 5 bases and J by 1 base. CDR3 length: 17 amino acids. CDR3: CASSPVLRDRDNYGYTF. For the CDR3, the DNA is TGTGCCAGCAGTCCCGTTCTTAGGGACAGGGATAACTATGGCTACACCTTC.

The CDR3 sequence: CASSQGRDSYSNQPQHF. The CDR3 DNA follows: TGTGCCAGCAGCCAAGGCCGGGACAGCTATAGCAATCAGCCCCAGCATTTT. The chain employs TRBV4-2 and TRBJ1-5, with 7 positions matching TRBD1. The ends lost 1 base at V and 0 bases at J; junction bases unmatched: 6. CDR1 is LGHNA, CDR2 YNFKEQ, per germline. The CDR3 extends over 17 amino acids.

Turning to this clone: The junction differs from germline at one of its ends, possibly a read error. This chain connects TRBV9 to TRBJ2-2, with TRBD2 identical over 8 bases. Germline-derived CDR1 and CDR2 are SGDLS and YYNGEE. This CDR3 has 14 amino acids. For the CDR3, the DNA is TGTGCCAGCAGCGTAGACGGGAGGGGCGGGCAGCTGTTTTTT. This codes for CASSVDGRGGQLFF.

In its sample, this clone was seen once. The chain links TRBV9 to TRBJ1-2, with D unclear. Germline V gives CDR1 SGDLS, CDR2 YYNGEE. Trimming removed 0 bases at V and 6 bases at J, with 12 bases between. This CDR3 has 14 residues. As DNA, the CDR3 is TGTGCCAGCAGCGTAGGTTTAACAGTTAATGGCTACACCTTC. Residues: CASSVGLTVNGYTF. Using reference TRBV9 and TRBJ1-2 for the parts outside the CDR3, the full variable domain is DSGVTQTPKHLITATGQRVTLRCSPRSGDLSVYWYQQSLDQGLQFLIQYYNGEERAKGNILERFSAQQFPDLHSELNLSSLELGDSALYFCASSVGLTVNGYTFGSGTRLTVV.

This rearrangement joins TRBV10-3 to TRBJ1-2, with D possibly being TRBD1 (6 bases). V was shortened by 5 bases and J by 4 bases, with 11 bases between the two germline ends. The CDR3 is 13 amino acids. The germline gives CDR1 ENHRY, CDR2 SYGVKD. CDR3 sequence: CAISLQGGYGYTF. CDR3 coding DNA: TGTGCCATCAGTTTACAGGGTGGCTATGGCTACACCTTC.

The chain is built from TRBV19 and TRBJ2-1; D is perhaps TRBD2 (5 bases). The CDR3 extends over 15 amino acids. The germline V gene encodes CDR1 LNHDA and CDR2 SQIVND (reference sequence). V was pared by 7 bases and J by 0 bases, with 13 bases between. The CDR3 DNA is TGTGCCAGTAAGTCTACGGGGAGCTCCTACAATGAGCAGTTCTTC. Its translation is CASKSTGSSYNEQFF.

This clone was counted a single time. The chain uses TRBV3-1 (or the pseudogene TRBV3-2) and TRBJ1-2; D is unclear. The ends were cut back, 1 base at V and 4 bases at J, with 7 bases in the middle. The CDR3 runs to 13 residues. CDR1 is LGHDT and CDR2 is YNNKEL in the germline V gene (reference sequence). The CDR3 loop reads CASSQGNSYGYTF. The CDR3 DNA is TGTGCCAGCAGCCAAGGGAACAGCTATGGCTACACCTTC.

This chain links TRBV19 with TRBJ1-1, with 7 nucleotides matching TRBD1. The CDR3 length is 16 residues. Per germline, CDR1 LNHDA and CDR2 SQIVND (reference sequence). After removal of 4 bases from V and 3 bases from J, the junction contained 11 bases not matched to a gene. Written as DNA, the CDR3 is TGTGCCAGTAGTACTACCGGACAGGTAGAGGACACTGAAGCTTTCTTT. Protein product: CASSTTGQVEDTEAFF.

The chain recombines TRBV7-2 with TRBJ1-5; TRBD1 is a possible D gene (5 bases). Germline loops: CDR1 SGHTA, CDR2 FQGNSA. The CDR3 runs 13 residues. V was shortened by 5 bases and J by 7 bases, with 12 bases between the two germline ends. The CDR3 DNA is TGTGCCAGCAGCCCCGGCAGGGAACAGCCCCAGCATTTT. It encodes CASSPGREQPQHF.

The V and J genes are TRBV2 and TRBJ1-6; 8 bases fit TRBD1. Germline V lookup: CDR1 SNHLY, CDR2 FYNNEI. V dropped 6 bases and J dropped 7; count of bases not matched to a gene: 2. The CDR3 runs to 13 residues. The CDR3 region has the DNA TGTGCCAGCAGGGACAGGGAGAATTCACCCCTCCACTTT. Translating it yields CASRDRENSPLHF.

This chain uses TRBV7-2 with TRBJ2-3, with 8 nucleotides matching TRBD2. Germline CDR1 reads SGHTA; CDR2 reads FQGNSA. This CDR3 has 15 amino acids. V lost 5 bases and J lost 15; bases outside the gene matches: 19. In nucleotides, the CDR3 is TGTGCCAGCAGCCCTCGGACAGAACCGGGACTAGTGAGTTATTTT. Residues: CASSPRTEPGLVSYF.